This T cell receptor (beta chain) is from a study of cytomegalovirus exposure and HLA in healthy donors. Overall study results and limits: Later on, an analysis tied under 20,000 TCR beta sequences to HLA alleles at 0.05 false discovery rate. Investigators reported around 150 TCR beta chains as tied to cytomegalovirus. The majority of CMV-associated TCR beta chains were reported as apparently HLA-restricted in a later analysis. Excluded: some indistinguishable V segments such as TRBV6-2 and TRBV6-3.

Looked up from germline, CDR1 is SGHTS and CDR2 is YDEGEE. V was clipped by 1 base and J by 2 bases, with 11 bases between them. CDR3 size: 15 residues. With respect to this clone: Its cognate antigen is unknown.

With 60 Vbeta and 13 Jbeta primers, the PCR was carried out. Generated by immunoSEQ multiplex PCR, the TCRdb table keeps only in-frame clones and is missing some. The data show some 200,000 clones, 70% to 80% seen once. This TCR was recovered from a girl between 5 and 17 years old in good health and CMV-seropositive. V gene TRBV5-8 combines with J gene TRBJ2-3; D is ambiguous. Sequencing used PBMCs. CDR3 coding DNA: TGTGCCAGCAGCTTGACTACCGTAAACACAGATACGCAGTATTTT. Translation gives CASSLTTVNTDTQYF.